What follows are 28 T cell receptor beta chains derived from one specimen sequenced in a study of blood T cell repertoires in COVID-19. Generated by immunoSEQ multiplex PCR, the TCRdb table keeps only in-frame clones and is missing some. The table has almost 40,000 clones, approximately 85% seen once; the top ten hold 3.5% to 4.5%. The sample taken for sequencing was peripheral blood. The receptors originated from a man between 60 and 75 years old with acute or convalescent COVID-19.

The chain couples TRBV6-1 to TRBJ1-2; D is unclear. Germline CDR1 and CDR2: MNHNS and SASEGT. The CDR3 runs 12 residues. The germline V and J ends were trimmed by 8 bases and 6 bases, with 13 bases remaining between them. CDR3 coding DNA: TGTGCCAGCGATCGCGGGCGGGATGGCTACACCTTC. Amino acids: CASDRGRDGYTF.

This clone has just one count. The genes are TRBV2 and TRBJ2-3, with D possibly being TRBD2 (5 bases). V gave up 7 bases and J gave up 4 bases, with 9 bases separating them. From germline, CDR1 is SNHLY and CDR2 FYNNEI. The CDR3 runs 12 residues. CDR3 in amino acids: CASKGAADTQYF. The DNA for the CDR3 is TGTGCCAGCAAGGGAGCCGCAGATACGCAGTATTTT.

This clone has just a few counts. This rearrangement joins TRBV5-6 to TRBJ1-4; D not resolved. The V gene lost 7 bases and the J gene lost 10 bases, with 11 bases spanning the gap. CDR1 and CDR2 (germline): SGHDT, YYEEEE. The CDR3 contains 11 residues. The CDR3 nucleotides are TGTGCCAGCCAGTATGGTGGAAAACTGTTTTTT. It specifies CASQYGGKLFF.

The J gene is TRBJ2-3, the V gene TRBV6-2 or TRBV6-3, with TRBD2 matching over 9 bases. The ends lost 4 bases at V and 2 bases at J; junction bases unmatched: 10. The germline V gene encodes CDR1 MNHEY and CDR2 SVGEGT. CDR3 length: 17 residues. CDR3 DNA sequence: TGTGCCAGCAGTTCCCTACTTAGCGGGGGCTTCACAGATACGCAGTATTTT. This translates into CASSSLLSGGFTDTQYF.

The chain uses TRBV25-1 and TRBJ1-2; D ambiguous. The CDR3 covers 12 residues. From germline, CDR1 is MGHDK and CDR2 SYGVNS. V was clipped by 5 bases and J by 6 bases, with 10 bases between them. The CDR3 sequence is CASSFPGNGYTF. The CDR3 DNA reads as TGTGCCAGCAGTTTTCCCGGGAATGGCTACACCTTC.

In this sample, this clone turned up once. J is TRBJ1-2 and V is TRBV29-1; TRBD1 is a possible D gene (5 bases). The germline V and J ends were trimmed by 2 bases and 4 bases, with 11 bases remaining between them. This CDR3 region has 13 residues. In germline, CDR1 is SQVTM, CDR2 ANQGSEA. CDR3 in amino acids: CSVERQGGYGYTF. CDR3 sequence (DNA): TGCAGCGTTGAAAGGCAGGGCGGCTATGGCTACACCTTC.

CDR3 sequence reads: CASRLGGGVAYEQYF. Here the CDR3 DNA reads TGTGCCAGCAGGCTGGGCGGGGGTGTCGCCTACGAGCAGTACTTC. The chain carries TRBV6-5 and TRBJ2-7, with TRBD2 matching 7 bases. With V trimmed by 6 bases and J by 2 bases, 10 bases remained unmatched. Germline CDR1 is MNHEY and CDR2 is SVGAGI. The CDR3 runs 15 residues.

This rearrangement joins TRBV28 to TRBJ2-4; 7 positions match TRBD2. Germline V gene lookup returns CDR1 MDHEN and CDR2 SYDVKM. The CDR3 length is 15 residues. The J segment lost 6 bases and the V segment lost 3 bases, leaving 8 bases of the junction unmatched. This CDR3 is CASSFPGRGGNIQYF. The DNA of the CDR3 is TGTGCCAGCAGTTTTCCGGGGAGGGGCGGAAACATTCAGTACTTC.

This chain joins TRBV9 and TRBJ2-1; 13 nucleotides match TRBD2. CDR1 and CDR2 from the germline V gene are SGDLS and YYNGEE. V shed 4 bases and J 4 bases; nucleotides not matched to a gene: 2. The CDR3 spans 15 residues. CDR3 coding DNA: TGTGCCAGCAGCCCACTAGCGGGAGGGTACAATGAGCAGTTCTTC. It is translated as CASSPLAGGYNEQFF.

V usage is TRBV10-3 and J usage is TRBJ1-1; 7 bases are a match to TRBD1. V was clipped by 10 bases and J by 1 base; unmatched bases: 9. The CDR3 totals 14 residues. The V gene's germline CDR1 is ENHRY and CDR2 SYGVKD. CDR3: CATDRDRSNTEAFF. CDR3 bases: TGTGCCACCGACAGGGACAGATCGAACACTGAAGCTTTCTTT.

The rearrangement uses TRBV19 and TRBJ1-2; D perhaps matches TRBD1 (6 bases). V lost 6 bases to trimming and J lost 5 bases, with 16 bases between them. Germline V gene sequence: CDR1 LNHDA, CDR2 SQIVND (reference sequence). The CDR3 consists of 14 residues. CDR3 bases: TGTGCCAGTAGCCGGGACATCGCGGGTTATGGCTACACCTTC. Translated, it gives CASSRDIAGYGYTF. Looking up the rest from reference TRBV19 and TRBJ1-2 gives the full variable domain: DGGITQSPKYLFRKEGQNVTLSCEQNLNHDAMYWYRQDPGQGLRLIYYSQIVNDFQKGDIAEGYSVSREKKESFPLTVTSAQKNPTAFYLCASSRDIAGYGYTFGSGTRLTVV.

This sequence joins TRBV10-1 and TRBJ2-1, with 7 bases lining up with TRBD2. After removal of 2 bases from V and 0 bases from J, the junction contained 1 base not matched to a gene. Germline V CDR1 and CDR2: WNHNN, SYGVQD (reference sequence). This CDR3 spans 15 amino acids. CDR3 sequence: CASSESGTSYNEQFF. The CDR3 bases are TGCGCCAGCAGTGAGAGCGGGACCTCCTACAATGAGCAGTTCTTC.

V gene TRBV14 combines with J gene TRBJ1-3, with D perhaps TRBD1 (6 bases). The CDR3 runs to 15 residues. V lost 5 bases and J 3 bases, leaving 14 bases between the germline ends. Germline V gene lookup returns CDR1 SGHDN and CDR2 FVKESK. The chain's CDR3 is CASSATGGLGNTIYF. As DNA, the CDR3 is TGTGCCAGCAGCGCAACGGGGGGCCTTGGAAACACCATATATTTT.

The J gene is TRBJ2-7, the V gene TRBV19, with D possibly being TRBD2 (5 bases). The CDR3 contains 11 residues. CDR1 and CDR2 from the germline V gene are LNHDA and SQIVND (reference sequence). V shed 7 bases and J shed 6 bases, with 10 bases lying between them. CDR3 nucleotide sequence: TGTGCCAGTAAGTTTCGGGGCGAGCAGTACTTC. It specifies CASKFRGEQYF. Based on the CDR3 plus reference TRBV19 and TRBJ2-7, the full variable domain is DGGITQSPKYLFRKEGQNVTLSCEQNLNHDAMYWYRQDPGQGLRLIYYSQIVNDFQKGDIAEGYSVSREKKESFPLTVTSAQKNPTAFYLCASKFRGEQYFGPGTRLTVT.

This rearrangement joins TRBV2 to TRBJ1-2, with 7 bases aligning to TRBD1. Trimming cost V 1 base and J 8 bases; bases outside gene matches: 10. CDR1 and CDR2 from the germline V gene are SNHLY and FYNNEI. The CDR3 spans 15 residues. The CDR3 nucleotides are TGTGCCAGCAGTGAAGGGTGGACAGGCTCTGGAGGCTACACCTTC. Protein product: CASSEGWTGSGGYTF.

J is TRBJ2-3 and V is TRBV29-1, with 7 nucleotides matching TRBD1. V was clipped by 1 base and J by 2 bases; unmatched bases: 3. The CDR3 runs to 14 residues. The V gene's germline CDR1 is SQVTM and CDR2 ANQGSEA. CDR3 residues: CSVEADRPTDTQYF. DNA for the CDR3: TGCAGCGTTGAAGCGGACAGGCCCACAGATACGCAGTATTTT.

The chain is built from TRBV20-1 and TRBJ2-5, with D possibly matching TRBD2 (5 bases). Trimming left V 7 bases short and J 5 bases short, with 11 bases between. This CDR3 is built from 11 residues. Germline V gene data show CDR1 as DFQATT and CDR2 as SNEGSKA (reference sequence). CDR3 nucleotide sequence: TGCAGTGTTTCGGGGTTGGAGACCCAGTACTTC. It yields the protein CSVSGLETQYF.

This clone was recorded once. The V call is TRBV11-2, the J call TRBJ2-7, with D perhaps matching TRBD2 (7 bases). Germline V gives CDR1 SGHAT, CDR2 FQNNGV. The CDR3 contains 15 residues. The V and J ends lost 5 bases and 7 bases respectively, with 21 bases between them. For the CDR3, the DNA is TGTGCCAGCAGCGTCGCAAGGGGGGGGACCTTTGAGCAGTACTTC. Translated, it gives CASSVARGGTFEQYF.

This clone occurred once. The chain links TRBV3-1 (or the pseudogene TRBV3-2) to TRBJ2-7; 8 nucleotides agree with TRBD1. The CDR3 runs to 14 residues. Germline V gives CDR1 LGHDT, CDR2 YNNKEL (reference sequence). The V segment lost 2 bases and the J segment 3 bases; nucleotides outside the gene matches: 3. As DNA, the CDR3 is TGTGCCAGCAGCCAAAGGACAGGGAGCTACGAGCAGTACTTC. This sequence encodes CASSQRTGSYEQYF.

V is TRBV5-6 and J is TRBJ2-7, with TRBD1 matching over 10 bases. The length of the CDR3 is 13 residues. V dropped 5 bases and J dropped 6; count of bases not matched to a gene: 5. Germline lookup yields CDR1 SGHDT and CDR2 YYEEEE. Here the CDR3 reads CASSEDRGAEQYF. The CDR3 nucleotides read TGTGCCAGCAGTGAGGACAGGGGGGCCGAGCAGTACTTC.

This sequence joins TRBV28 and TRBJ1-5; D might be TRBD1 (6 bases). V dropped 6 bases and J dropped 2 bases, with 11 bases sitting between them. Germline assignment: CDR1 MDHEN and CDR2 SYDVKM. The CDR3 contains 14 residues. CDR3 sequence: CASSLTGGNQPQHF. The CDR3 DNA is TGTGCCAGCAGCCTGACAGGAGGCAATCAGCCCCAGCATTTT.

This chain uses TRBV6-4 with TRBJ2-1; 9 bases fit TRBD2. The CDR3 is 13 amino acids. Germline V gene lookup returns CDR1 MRHNA and CDR2 SNTAGT. V was pared by 9 bases and J by 9 bases, with 9 bases of the junction left unmatched. CDR3 DNA: TGTGCCAGGCTAGCGGGGCACGATTCTGAGCAGTTCTTC. Translating it yields CARLAGHDSEQFF.

The chain uses TRBV28 and TRBJ2-7; D not certain. Germline V gene lookup returns CDR1 MDHEN and CDR2 SYDVKM. Trimming took 2 bases from V and 7 from J, leaving 9 bases between them. CDR3 length: 12 amino acids. The CDR3 DNA follows: TGTGCCAGCAGTTTAGCGAGATGGGAGCAGTACTTC. It translates to CASSLARWEQYF.

V gene TRBV2 combines with J gene TRBJ1-2, with D possibly being TRBD1 (6 bases). The CDR3 length is 14 residues. Germline V gene sequence: CDR1 SNHLY, CDR2 FYNNEI. V gave up 6 bases and J gave up 4 bases, with 15 bases separating them. Here the CDR3 DNA reads TGTGCCAGCAGCAGTGCAGGGGACGGCTATGGCTACACCTTC. Translation: CASSSAGDGYGYTF. Variable domain in full (rest from reference TRBV2 and TRBJ1-2): EPEVTQTPSHQVTQMGQEVILRCVPISNHLYFYWYRQILGQKVEFLVSFYNNEISEKSEIFDDQFSVERPDGSNFTLKIRSTKLEDSAMYFCASSSAGDGYGYTFGSGTRLTVV.

The V call is TRBV28, the J call TRBJ1-2; 7 bases align to TRBD1. This CDR3 has 15 amino acids. Germline lookup yields CDR1 MDHEN and CDR2 SYDVKM. The V segment lost 6 bases and the J segment 4 bases; nucleotides outside the gene matches: 11. This chain's CDR3 is CASRLRGANFYGYTF. As DNA, the CDR3 is TGTGCCAGCAGGCTCAGGGGGGCAAATTTCTATGGCTACACCTTC.

The chain has TRBV6-5 and TRBJ2-1; TRBD1 matches 8 bases. The germline V gene has CDR1 MNHEY and CDR2 SVGAGI. This CDR3 contains 15 residues. J lost 7 bases, V lost 6 bases, and 11 bases had no gene match. The CDR3 DNA reads as TGTGCCAGCAGACCCCCCCAGGGGGCGGGGAATGAGCAGTTCTTC. Its translation: CASRPPQGAGNEQFF.

The CDR3, as DNA: TGCGCCAGCAGCTTGGCCCTCGGGAGCACAGATACGCAGTATTTT. Translation: CASSLALGSTDTQYF. This chain connects TRBV5-1 to TRBJ2-3; no reliable D call. This CDR3 contains 15 residues. Germline CDR1 reads SGHRS; CDR2 reads YFSETQ. Trimming stripped 0 bases from V and 0 bases from J, with 8 bases between.

The V gene is TRBV7-6, the J gene TRBJ2-7; 8 bases map to TRBD1. Germline V gene data show CDR1 as SGHVS and CDR2 as FNYEAQ. J was trimmed by 5 bases and V by 2 bases; bases with no gene match: 5. CDR3 length equals 14 residues. This CDR3 reads CASSLRTGSNEQYF. The CDR3, as DNA: TGTGCCAGCAGCTTACGGACAGGGAGCAACGAGCAGTACTTC. The full variable domain, its missing parts supplied by reference TRBV7-6 and TRBJ2-7, is GAGVSQSPRYKVTKRGQDVALRCDPISGHVSLYWYRQALGQGPEFLTYFNYEAQQDKSGLPNDRFSAERPEGSISTLTIQRTEQRDSAMYRCASSLRTGSNEQYFGPGTRLTVT.